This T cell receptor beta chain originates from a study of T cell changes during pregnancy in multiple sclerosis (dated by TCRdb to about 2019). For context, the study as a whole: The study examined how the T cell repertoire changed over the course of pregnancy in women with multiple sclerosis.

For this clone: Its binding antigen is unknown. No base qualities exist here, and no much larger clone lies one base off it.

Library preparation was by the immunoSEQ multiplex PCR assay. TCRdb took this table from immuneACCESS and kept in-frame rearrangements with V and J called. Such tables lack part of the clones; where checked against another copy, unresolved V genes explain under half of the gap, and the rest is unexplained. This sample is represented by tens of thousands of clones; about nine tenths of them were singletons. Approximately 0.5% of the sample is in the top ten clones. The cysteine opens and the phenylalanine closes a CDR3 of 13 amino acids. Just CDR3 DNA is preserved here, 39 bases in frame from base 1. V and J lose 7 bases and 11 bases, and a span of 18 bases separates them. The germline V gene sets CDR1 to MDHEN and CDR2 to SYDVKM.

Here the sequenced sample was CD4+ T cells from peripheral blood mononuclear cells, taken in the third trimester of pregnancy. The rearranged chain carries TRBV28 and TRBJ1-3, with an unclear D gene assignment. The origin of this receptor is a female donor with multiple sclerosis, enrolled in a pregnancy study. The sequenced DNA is TGTGCCAGCAAACCAGCGGGTTTTCCGTCCATATATTTT. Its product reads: CASKPAGFPSIYF.